The clone carrying this T cell receptor delta chain has a handful of counts. A read error is possible here, since a much larger clone lies one base away. This CDR3 is also generated by other DNA sequences in the sample. Germline CDR1 GEAIGNYY, CDR2 EKD. This CDR3 has 15 amino acids. V shed 1 base, J shed 7 bases, and the junction held 7 bases outside the gene matches. This sample is drawn from a study of gamma-delta chains in newborns, infants, children. TCRdb made new clone calls on the reads using CATT. The sample has approximately 4,000 delta-chain clones, 3% to 3.5% seen once. This TCR was recovered from a child who was a newborn, infant or young child, either healthy, febrile or measles-vaccinated (not recorded which). This chain connects TRDV2 to TRDJ1; 11 bases match TRDD3. The specimen sequenced was blood. CDR3: CACDTGGYGGVKLIF. The CDR3 DNA reads TGTGCCTGTGACACTGGGGGATACGGGGGTGTTAAACTCATCTTT.